These T cell receptor beta chains were read from a single sample in a study of yellow fever vaccine responses in identical twins. MiXCR was run by TCRdb on the RT-PCR reads, yielding one entry per CDR3 protein. The data hold 13,000 or so distinct CDR3 sequences, with 84% observed a single time. Sequencing was performed on T cells from blood (PBMCs), unsorted or a sorted subset (not recorded which), taken before or after yellow fever vaccination (not recorded which). The receptors here all came from a woman aged 18-30 years who received the yellow fever vaccine. The CDR3 runs from the conserved cysteine through the conserved F or W. D genes are given only for firm matches. Size is stated for part of the rows, as once, few or many counts, or as a class when the clone is expanded.

d_call j_call clone_size v_call cdr3_nt cdr3_aa
TRBD2 TRBJ2-7 . TRBV29-1 TGCAGCGTCGGACTAGCGCGATACGAGCAGTACTTC CSVGLARYEQYF
TRBD1 TRBJ2-5 . TRBV28 TGTGCCTCAGGGGGTTTAAAGACCCAGTACTTC CASGGLKTQYF
. TRBJ2-1 . TRBV28 TGTGCCAGCAGTTCCGGCGGTTTCGATGAGCAGTTCTTC CASSSGGFDEQFF
TRBD2 TRBJ2-3 . TRBV7-6 TGTGCCAGCAGCCCCGTGGGGGGGTTAGCGGGAGGGCCAGATACGCAGTATTTT CASSPVGGLAGGPDTQYF
. TRBJ2-2 few TRBV5-1 TGCGCCAGCAGCTTGGACCGATCGAACACCGGGGAGCTGTTTTTT CASSLDRSNTGELFF
. TRBJ1-6 once TRBV6-5 TGTGCCAGCAGTTTGGACAGTTATAATTCACCCCTCCACTTT CASSLDSYNSPLHF
. TRBJ1-5 . TRBV5-1 TGCGCCAGCAGCCTAGAAGGGGCAGATAATCAGCCCCAGCATTTT CASSLEGADNQPQHF
TRBD1 TRBJ1-1 . TRBV7-9 TGTGCCAGCAGCCCAGGGACAGGGGGATTGAACACTGAAGCTTTCTTT CASSPGTGGLNTEAFF
TRBD2 TRBJ2-1 few TRBV7-2 TGTGCCAGCAGCCCCCGACTAGCGGGGTACAATGAGCAGTTCTTC CASSPRLAGYNEQFF
TRBD1 TRBJ1-1 . TRBV19 TGTGCCAGTAGTACGTCGGGACAGCCGAACACTGAAGCTTTCTTT CASSTSGQPNTEAFF
TRBD2 TRBJ2-2 . TRBV18 TGTGCCAGCTCACCTTTCCCGGCGGGAGACACCGGGGAGCTGTTTTTT CASSPFPAGDTGELFF
TRBD1 TRBJ1-1 . TRBV10-3 TGTGCCGCAAAGTCGTTGAGGACAGGGTTGAACACTGAAGCTTTCTTT CAAKSLRTGLNTEAFF
TRBD1 TRBJ2-1 . TRBV2 TGTGCCAGCAGTTCAGGGGGCTTCTCCTACAATGAGCAGTTCTTC CASSSGGFSYNEQFF
. TRBJ2-1 . TRBV19 TGTGCCAGTAGCCACGCCGGGACACACGGATACAATGAGCAGTTCTTC CASSHAGTHGYNEQFF
. TRBJ2-1 . TRBV6-2/TRBV6-3 TGTGCCAGCAGTTACGCCACTAGGTCCAATGAGCAGTTCTTC CASSYATRSNEQFF
. TRBJ2-3 . TRBV5-5 TGTGCCAGCAGCAGAGAGGGGGATACGCAGTATTTT CASSREGDTQYF
. TRBJ2-3 . TRBV18 TGTGCCAGCTCACCAGTAGATCGCACAGATACGCAGTATTTT CASSPVDRTDTQYF
. TRBJ1-5 . TRBV5-1 TGCGCCAGCAGCTTGGAAATCCCGAGAGATAAACAGCCCCAGCATTTT CASSLEIPRDKQPQHF
TRBD1 TRBJ1-1 . TRBV10-3 TGTGCCATCAGAGAGGACAGGGTGCATGAAGCTTTCTTT CAIREDRVHEAFF
. TRBJ2-7 . TRBV12-3/TRBV12-4 TGTGCCAGCAGTTTAGGTCCTAGCGCAATCAGCTCCTACGAGCAGTACTTC CASSLGPSAISSYEQYF
. TRBJ2-3 few TRBV12-3/TRBV12-4 TGTGCCAGCAGTTTTCTGGGGGCCACAGATACGCAGTATTTT CASSFLGATDTQYF
. TRBJ1-2 . TRBV10-3 TGTGCCATCAGTGATCGGACATCTAACTATGGCTGCACCTTC CAISDRTSNYGCTF
. TRBJ2-7 . TRBV4-1 TGCGCCAGCAGCCAAGACCCGGCGGTTGGCGTGGGGGGTCCCGAGCAGTACTTC CASSQDPAVGVGGPEQYF
. TRBJ2-7 . TRBV6-5 TGTGCCAGCAGGGGATTCTACGAGCAGTACTTC CASRGFYEQYF
. TRBJ1-3 . TRBV11-3 TGTGCCAGCAGCATTACAGGGCCCTCTGGAAACACCATATATTTT CASSITGPSGNTIYF
TRBD1 TRBJ2-7 . TRBV25-1 TGTGCCAGCAAAGGGGACAGGGGGCGGTTCGAGCAGTACTTC CASKGDRGRFEQYF
. TRBJ2-2 few TRBV6-1 TGTGCCAGCAGCCACCGGCCTTTCACCGGGGAGCTGTTTTTT CASSHRPFTGELFF
. TRBJ2-1 . TRBV10-3 TGTGCCATCAGTGCTGCGGGTGAGCAGTTCTTC CAISAAGEQFF
. TRBJ2-1 . TRBV5-1 TGCGCCAGCAGCTTGGAGATTCCAAATGAGCAGTTCTTC CASSLEIPNEQFF
. TRBJ1-1 . TRBV2 TGTGCCAGCAGTACCCGATCCGGGAACACTGAAGCTTTCTTT CASSTRSGNTEAFF
. TRBJ1-5 few TRBV4-1 TGCGCCAGCAGCCAAGAGGGGGTACAGCCCCAGCATTTT CASSQEGVQPQHF
. TRBJ1-6 . TRBV6-5 TGTGCCAGCAGTTATACCCCCCAAGGTCCAGCGGATTCACCCCTCCACTTT CASSYTPQGPADSPLHF
. TRBJ1-2 . TRBV7-9 TGTGCCAGCAGCTTAGGTGACTATGGCTACACCTTC CASSLGDYGYTF
. TRBJ2-1 . TRBV18 TGTGCCAGCTCCCCGCTAGGCTCCTACAATGAGCAGTTCTTC CASSPLGSYNEQFF
. TRBJ2-1 . TRBV2 TGTGCCAGCAGTGAAGGCAGTAGGGATGAGCAGTTCTTC CASSEGSRDEQFF
. TRBJ2-7 . TRBV29-1 TGCAGCGTTGAAGGATGGGCGGGGAACACCTACGAGCAGTACTTC CSVEGWAGNTYEQYF
TRBD2 TRBJ2-2 once TRBV24-1 TGTGCCACCAGTGACACTAGCGGGAGGACGTTAACCGGGGAGCTGTTTTTT CATSDTSGRTLTGELFF
TRBD2 TRBJ2-1 . TRBV7-9 TGTGCCAGCCGGAGGGCTAGCGGACACAATGAGCAGTTCTTC CASRRASGHNEQFF
. TRBJ2-3 . TRBV20-1 TGCAGTGCCACGTTAAGGAGCACAGATACGCAGTATTTT CSATLRSTDTQYF
. TRBJ2-1 . TRBV29-1 TGCAGCGTTAGTCGATTCTCCTACAATGAGCAGTTCTTC CSVSRFSYNEQFF
TRBD1 TRBJ1-2 . TRBV30 TGTGCCTGGAGTGAGTCAGGGGGACATGGCTACACCTTC CAWSESGGHGYTF
. TRBJ2-3 . TRBV11-3 TGTGCCAGCAGCTTAGAGAGGACAGATACGCAGTATTTT CASSLERTDTQYF
. TRBJ1-1 . TRBV10-3 TGTGCCATCAGTGATGGGCAGGGTAGCCTAACGAACACTGAAGCTTTCTTT CAISDGQGSLTNTEAFF
TRBD2 TRBJ2-7 . TRBV9 TGTGCCAGCAGCACGAGCGGGGGGGCGGGCGAGCAGTACTTC CASSTSGGAGEQYF
TRBD2 TRBJ2-1 . TRBV29-1 TGCAGCGTTGCTAGCGGGAGCTCCTACAATGAGCAGTTCTTC CSVASGSSYNEQFF
. TRBJ2-7 . TRBV5-8 TGTGCCAGCAGCTTTGCTTCATACGAGCAGTACTTC CASSFASYEQYF